This T cell receptor beta chain was documented in a study of T cells in Graves' hyperthyroidism and ophthalmopathy. This clonotype was counted between two and nine times. Amplification of TCR beta CDR3 regions used RNA as the template. When the TCR CDR3 underwent first-round RT-PCR, the HTBI primer set was used. Each CDR3 protein gets one entry after TCRdb re-called the multiplex PCR reads with MiXCR. The sample has hundreds of thousands of distinct CDR3 sequences, 13% to 15% seen once; the top ten hold approximately 10%. The CDR3 contains 16 residues. The germline V gene encodes CDR1 MDHEN and CDR2 SYDVKM. The V end was cut by 6 bases, the J end by 3 bases, with 17 bases between.

The gene calls are TRBV28 and TRBJ1-4, with D tentatively TRBD1 (5 bases). The clonotype originates from a woman aged 18-29 years with Graves' hyperthyroidism. The sequencing sample was made of blood. DNA of the CDR3: TGTGCCAGCAGACCGCCGACAGACGTAGCTAATGAAAAACTGTTTTTT. Translated, it gives CASRPPTDVANEKLFF.